This passage covers 14 T cell receptor beta chains from one sample sequenced in a study of blood T cell repertoires in COVID-19. Here immunoSEQ multiplex PCR was the method, and the copy in TCRdb shows in-frame clones only, minus some. The repertoire has under 250,000 clones, about 80% of them found once; the top ten carry over 7.5%. Material: peripheral blood. These receptors originate from a man older than 75 with acute or convalescent COVID-19.

V gene TRBV5-4 combines with J gene TRBJ1-2, with no clear D. The germline CDR1 and CDR2 sequences are SGHNT and YYREEE (reference sequence). V lost 1 base, J lost 3 bases, and 13 bases lay in between. The CDR3 is 15 residues long. Written as DNA, the CDR3 is TGTGCCAGCAGCTTGCGTCAAAGGGAGCACTATGGCTACACCTTC. Its translation: CASSLRQREHYGYTF.

The V and J genes are TRBV18 and TRBJ1-5; 7 nucleotides agree with TRBD1. The CDR3 length is 17 residues. J lost 5 bases, V lost 4 bases, and 14 bases had no gene match. Germline-derived CDR1 and CDR2 are KGHSH and LQKENI. The CDR3 DNA follows: TGTGCCAGCTCACTGGTAAACAGACAGGGCCTCTATCAGCCCCAGCATTTT. Translation: CASSLVNRQGLYQPQHF.

This clone showed up just a few times. The V call is TRBV5-1, the J call TRBJ1-2; no clear D gene. CDR1 and CDR2 (germline): SGHRS, YFSETQ. There are 15 residues in the CDR3. Trimming took 3 bases from V and 3 from J, leaving 15 bases between them. CDR3 sequence reads: CASSSRVGGDYGYTF. CDR3 DNA: TGCGCCAGCAGCTCGAGGGTCGGTGGCGACTATGGCTACACCTTC.

This sequence joins TRBV30 and TRBJ1-2; TRBD1 matches at 8 bases. Germline V gene sequence: CDR1 GTSNPN, CDR2 SVGIG (reference sequence). The CDR3 is 12 residues long. In DNA, the CDR3 is TGTGCTGGACGAACAGGGGGCTATGGCTACACCTTC. Translating gives CAGRTGGYGYTF.

V and J are TRBV24-1 and TRBJ2-2; D is possibly TRBD1 (6 bases). This CDR3 has 16 amino acids. The germline V gene has CDR1 KGHDR and CDR2 SFDVKD. The V and J ends lost 3 bases and 7 bases respectively, with 17 bases between them. In DNA, the CDR3 is TGTGCCACCAGTGATCCTCCAGGGGTGAGGGGCGGGGAGCTGTTTTTT. It codes for CATSDPPGVRGGELFF.

The chain recombines TRBV3-1 (or the pseudogene TRBV3-2) with TRBJ2-7; D perhaps matches TRBD2 (5 bases). CDR1 LGHDT and CDR2 YNNKEL come from the germline V gene (reference sequence). V lost 1 base to trimming and J lost 3 bases, with 13 bases between them. This CDR3 is built from 15 residues. CDR3 DNA: TGTGCCAGCAGCCAAGGGACTCAAGTTTTCTACGAGCAGTACTTC. Its protein product is CASSQGTQVFYEQYF.

This chain uses TRBV14 with TRBJ1-2; D gene ambiguous. The CDR3 length is 13 residues. CDR1 is SGHDN, CDR2 FVKESK, per germline. Trimming took 1 base from V and 4 from J, leaving 7 bases between them. DNA of the CDR3: TGTGCCAGCAGCCAAGTTGCCAGCTATGGCTACACCTTC. This codes for CASSQVASYGYTF.

The chain carries TRBV10-1 and TRBJ2-7, with 12 bases fitting TRBD1. Germline CDR1 is WNHNN and CDR2 is SYGVQD (reference sequence). This CDR3 is built from 15 residues. V gave up 3 bases and J gave up 7 bases; unmatched junction bases: 7. The CDR3 region has the DNA TGCGCCAGCAGTGACCGGGACAGGGGGCATGAAGAGCAGTACTTC. This sequence encodes CASSDRDRGHEEQYF.

The rearrangement joins TRBV7-2 to TRBJ1-5; 9 positions agree with TRBD1. Germline V gene data show CDR1 as SGHTA and CDR2 as FQGNSA. This CDR3 comprises 15 residues. The junction had 2 bases not matched to a gene; V was cut back by 3 bases and J by 2 bases. The CDR3 nucleotides are TGTGCCAGCAGCTTTAGGACAGGGGGCAATCAGCCCCAGCATTTT. Encoded protein: CASSFRTGGNQPQHF.

J is TRBJ2-5 and V is TRBV5-5, with D unresolved. Trimming stripped 0 bases from V and 5 bases from J, with 8 bases between. The CDR3 totals 13 residues. Germline V lookup: CDR1 SGHKS, CDR2 YYEKEE (reference sequence). CDR3 amino acids: CASSLAPQETQYF. CDR3 coding DNA: TGTGCCAGCAGCTTGGCTCCCCAGGAGACCCAGTACTTC.

CDR3 sequence reads: CASSPPLAGTTDTQYF. CDR3 DNA sequence: TGCGCCAGCAGCCCACCCTTAGCGGGGACCACAGATACGCAGTATTTT. The chain is built from TRBV5-1 and TRBJ2-3; 8 bases agree with TRBD2. The V and J ends lost 4 bases and 2 bases, in that order; junction bases with no gene match: 9. Germline CDR1 reads SGHRS; CDR2 reads YFSETQ. The CDR3 runs to 16 residues.

This chain joins TRBV12-5 and TRBJ2-7, with a possible D match to TRBD1 (6 bases). The CDR3 runs to 17 residues. V was trimmed by 0 bases and J by 2 bases, leaving 17 bases between them. The V gene's germline CDR1 is LGHNT and CDR2 FRNRAP. The DNA for the CDR3 is TGTGCTAGTGGTTTGGTGGTATGGTCAGGGGACCCCTACGAGCAGTACTTC. This codes for CASGLVVWSGDPYEQYF.

This clone was counted between two and nine times. This chain connects TRBV24-1 to TRBJ2-3, with D possibly matching TRBD1 (5 bases). Germline assignment: CDR1 KGHDR and CDR2 SFDVKD. CDR3 size: 15 residues. Trimming took off 3 bases at V and 6 bases at J, with 15 bases between the two ends. The CDR3 nucleotides read TGTGCCACCAGTGATGGGGCCAGCCCGAGGGATACGCAGTATTTT. This encodes CATSDGASPRDTQYF.

The chain uses TRBV4-2 and TRBJ2-7; 9 nucleotides match TRBD1. The germline CDR1 and CDR2 sequences are LGHNA and YNFKEQ. The ends lost 0 bases at V and 5 bases at J; junction bases unmatched: 8. CDR3 size: 16 residues. CDR3 bases: TGTGCCAGCAGCCAAGATCTAGGGACAGGGCTTGACGAGCAGTACTTC. Translated: CASSQDLGTGLDEQYF.